This TCR beta chain was documented in a study of shared clonotypes between healthy human individuals. Overall study findings and caveats: It was observed that 5% to 6% of naive CD4 clonotypes were shared across a handful of donors. Generation probabilities were higher for clonotypes shared across all four sorted-subset donors than for unshared ones.

This CDR3 is built from 14 residues. The germline V gene encodes CDR1 PRHDT and CDR2 FYEKMQ (reference sequence). The ends lost 5 bases at V and 4 bases at J; junction bases unmatched: 5. Remarks on this clone: Its antigen is unknown. The sample contains more than one DNA sequence encoding this CDR3.

In the naive CD8 group, cells lacked CD45RO and were positively selected for CCR7, so terminally differentiated effector memory CD45RA+ cells were left out. Some clones are missing from TCRdb's copy, which holds only in-frame ones; the method was immunoSEQ multiplex PCR. The table includes about 2.2 million clones, around 93% detected once. Sequencing used naive CD8+ T cells from PBMCs. This clonotype was sampled from a man aged 18 to 30 in good health. Some clones in this sample may be carry-over from other donors' samples. The chain is built from TRBV13 and TRBJ2-7; 10 positions match TRBD1. The CDR3 nucleotides read TGTGCCAGCAGCCCCAGGGGACAGGGGTACGAGCAGTACTTC. Its translation: CASSPRGQGYEQYF.